This TCR beta chain derives from a study of control samples from healthy donors and cancer patients. Repertoires were generated with immunoSEQ multiplex PCR, while TCRdb's copy carries only in-frame clones and drops some. Of fewer than 70,000 clones listed, about four fifths are singletons. Germline-derived CDR1 and CDR2 are LNHDA and SQIVND (reference sequence). With 0 bases removed from V and 10 bases from J, the gap between germline ends came to 9 bases. CDR3 length: 12 amino acids. This receptor was taken from a woman aged 45-59 years with lung cancer. The rearrangement links TRBV19 to TRBJ1-2; D possibly corresponds to TRBD1 (5 bases). Sequencing used PBMCs. This CDR3 reads CASSIDGANYTF. The CDR3 nucleotides read TGTGCCAGTAGTATAGACGGGGCAAACTACACCTTC.